The clone carrying this T cell receptor (beta chain) has just a few counts. The antigen remains undetermined. Read data end 3 residues before the CDR3 end; the end is taken from the germline J gene. Data came from immunoSEQ multiplex PCR; TCRdb stores just in-frame clones and leaves some out. Singletons are absent from the sample, which has about 26,000 clones. CDR3 size: 14 residues. The ends lost 4 bases at V and 5 bases at J; junction bases unmatched: 6. The germline CDR1 and CDR2 sequences are LNHDA and SQIVND (reference sequence). The record originates from a study of T cell clonality in common variable immunodeficiency. The study's findings and limits: Reportedly, TCR beta sequences from common variable immunodeficiency showed fewer deletions and N-nucleotide insertions.

No CVID subject was ill or on immunomodulatory drugs when sampled. Sequenced: peripheral blood mononuclear cells. The TCR was taken from a human donor with common variable immunodeficiency. The rearrangement links TRBV19 to TRBJ2-7; 9 nucleotides align to TRBD2. CDR3 DNA (partial): TGTGCCAGTAGTAGGGTAGCGGGAGTCGACGAG. This encodes CASSRVAGVDE. The entire CDR3 sequence reads CASSRVAGVDEQYF. Full variable domain (outside the CDR3, taken from reference TRBV19 and TRBJ2-7): DGGITQSPKYLFRKEGQNVTLSCEQNLNHDAMYWYRQDPGQGLRLIYYSQIVNDFQKGDIAEGYSVSREKKESFPLTVTSAQKNPTAFYLCASSRVAGVDEQYFGPGTRLTVT.